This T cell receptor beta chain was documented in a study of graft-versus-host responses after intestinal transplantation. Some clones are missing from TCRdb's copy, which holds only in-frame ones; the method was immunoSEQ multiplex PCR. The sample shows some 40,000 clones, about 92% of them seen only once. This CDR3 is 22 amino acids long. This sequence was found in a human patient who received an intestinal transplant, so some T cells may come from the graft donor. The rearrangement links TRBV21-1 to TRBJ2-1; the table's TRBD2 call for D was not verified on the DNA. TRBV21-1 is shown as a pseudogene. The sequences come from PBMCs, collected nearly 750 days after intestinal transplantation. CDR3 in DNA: TGTGCCAGCAGCAAAGGGGCTCAGATTCTAGCGGGAGGACAAAGCTCCTACAATGAGCAGTTCTTC. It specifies CASSKGAQILAGGQSSYNEQFF.